This T cell receptor (beta chain) came from a study of tumor-infiltrating lymphocytes in primary liver carcinoma. Total RNA amounting to 450 to 550 ng was the source from which TCR beta cDNA was made with a constant-region primer. Slightly modified ARM-PCR, run as three nested multiplex PCR rounds, produced the TCR beta libraries. The first two PCR rounds used TRBV1-TRBV30 primers with a Cbeta primer, nine to eleven cycles each. TCRdb independently ran MiXCR on the multiplex PCR reads; one entry per CDR3 protein. The data hold 150,000 to 200,000 distinct CDR3 sequences, with about 55% observed a single time. General study points: The samples were not sorted (they were bulk), so CD4+ and CD8+ repertoires were not compared. The 250 largest clones made up significantly more of tumor than blood repertoires (p = 0.039).

A word on this clonotype: The antigen is undetermined. This may arise from a read error, as a much more abundant clone is one base away.

Per the germline V gene, CDR1 is SQVTM and CDR2 is ANQGSEA. V was clipped by 5 bases and J by 7 bases; unmatched bases: 11. CDR3 length equals 13 residues. Germline DNA was extracted alongside blood RNA, which was obtained from unsorted whole blood. The chain links TRBV29-1 to TRBJ2-7; 7 bases map to TRBD2. Sequencing input: peripheral blood. This clonotype was sampled from a man aged 35 to 55 with primary liver carcinoma and hepatitis B virus infection. This CDR3 is CSVQAGYYNEQYF. Written as DNA, the CDR3 is TGCAGCGTTCAAGCGGGGTACTACAATGAGCAGTACTTC.